The clone carrying this TCR beta chain was found once. The sample belongs to a study of blood T cell repertoires in COVID-19. The repertoire was sequenced with immunoSEQ multiplex PCR; TCRdb's copy has only in-frame clones and lacks some. The repertoire holds about 39,000 clones, with more than 80% as singletons. Specimen: peripheral blood. The sequence came from a man aged 45 to 65 with active or convalescent COVID-19.

CDR3 amino acids: CASSLVSGVGEQFF. DNA for the CDR3: TGCGCCAGCAGCTTGGTTAGCGGGGTGGGGGAGCAGTTCTTC. The V and J genes are TRBV5-1 and TRBJ2-1; 8 nucleotides line up with TRBD2. Germline CDR1 and CDR2: SGHRS and YFSETQ. Losses at the gene ends were 0 bases for V and 10 bases for J; bases not matched to a gene: 6. The CDR3 covers 14 residues.